A selection of T cell receptor beta chains follows, all from one sample in a study of T cells after yellow fever vaccination. From the 5' RACE reads, TCRdb called clonotypes with MiXCR, one entry per CDR3 protein. The sample has 300,000 or so distinct CDR3 sequences; 4% are singletons. The material sequenced was PBMCs, taken 5 days after the yellow fever booster vaccination. These receptors came from a man between 18 and 35 years old who received the YFV17D yellow fever vaccine. The CDR3 runs from the conserved cysteine through the conserved F or W. The D gene is left open where the match is weak. Where a row states a size, it is once, few, many or the class of an expanded clone; other rows omit it.

v_call	clone_size	j_call	d_call	cdr3_aa	cdr3_nt
TRBV20-1	NA	TRBJ2-1	NA	CSARDQGMVNEQFF	TGCAGTGCTCGGGATCAGGGAATGGTAAATGAGCAGTTCTTC
TRBV7-8	many	TRBJ2-7	NA	CASSSIEAGSYEQYF	TGTGCCAGCAGCTCCATTGAGGCGGGTTCCTACGAGCAGTACTTC
TRBV20-1	few	TRBJ2-3	TRBD1	CSGQGARVDTQYF	TGCAGTGGACAGGGGGCGCGAGTAGATACGCAGTATTTT
TRBV15	few	TRBJ1-6	NA	CATSRGESYNSPLHF	TGTGCCACCAGCAGAGGGGAGTCCTATAATTCACCCCTCCACTTT
TRBV29-1	NA	TRBJ1-2	NA	CSVLSLPHYGYTF	TGCAGCGTTCTATCTCTCCCCCACTATGGCTACACCTTC
TRBV10-2	many	TRBJ2-7	TRBD2	CASMVSGLESPYEQYF	TGCGCCAGCATGGTTTCGGGACTAGAGTCTCCCTACGAGCAGTACTTC
TRBV7-2	many	TRBJ2-2	TRBD1	CASSLAGQGFGELFF	TGTGCCAGCAGCTTAGCGGGACAGGGTTTCGGGGAGCTGTTTTTT
TRBV4-1	few	TRBJ1-5	TRBD1	CASSQVGPGGSGQPQHF	TGCGCCAGCAGCCAAGTGGGACCAGGGGGTAGTGGTCAGCCCCAGCATTTT
TRBV4-2	few	TRBJ1-1	NA	CASSQEGGAWTEAFF	TGTGCCAGCAGCCAAGAAGGAGGGGCATGGACTGAAGCTTTCTTT
TRBV7-9	few	TRBJ1-2	NA	CASSPSPPARDYGYTF	TGTGCCAGCAGCCCCTCTCCCCCCGCCAGGGACTATGGCTACACCTTC
TRBV12-3/TRBV12-4	few	TRBJ1-5	NA	CASSSPSTGQPQHF	TGTGCCAGCAGTTCCCCCTCGACAGGCCAGCCCCAGCATTTT
TRBV6-2/TRBV6-3	NA	TRBJ2-3	NA	CASRSRGIWYF	TGTGCCAGCAGGAGTAGGGGTATTTGGTATTTT
TRBV12-3/TRBV12-4	few	TRBJ2-3	NA	CASSFDVPPTDTQYF	TGTGCCAGCAGTTTCGACGTTCCCCCAACAGATACGCAGTATTTT
TRBV6-5	few	TRBJ2-2	NA	CASSYGPHRGSTGELFF	TGTGCCAGCAGTTACGGTCCCCATAGGGGGAGCACCGGGGAGCTGTTTTTT